This T cell receptor (beta chain) was captured in a study of patients and donors after allogeneic stem cell transplantation. One entry per CDR3 protein, called by TCRdb with MiXCR from the RT-PCR reads. There are about 30,000 distinct CDR3 sequences in the sample; 8% to 10% occur only once, and nearly 50% lies in the top ten. The CDR3 is made up of 15 amino acids. Trimming at V came to 0 bases and at J to 7 bases, leaving 3 bases not matched to a gene. Germline CDR1 reads ENHRY; CDR2 reads SYGVKD. This clonotype was detected ten times or more. The sequencing input was blood, either unsorted or a sorted T cell fraction (not recorded which). The receptor comes from a human donor who was either an allogeneic HSCT recipient or a stem cell or donor lymphocyte infusion donor (not recorded which). It is not recorded whose cells these are; they may come from a transplant donor. The chain couples TRBV10-3 to TRBJ2-1; 10 bases fit TRBD2. This chain's CDR3 is CAISESVLAGNEQFF. The CDR3 region has the DNA TGTGCCATCAGTGAGTCGGTACTAGCGGGGAATGAGCAGTTCTTC.